The 14 T cell receptor beta chains reported below all come from one sample, sequenced in a study of cytomegalovirus exposure and HLA in healthy donors. 60 Vbeta and 13 Jbeta primers were used in PCR. The repertoire was sequenced with immunoSEQ multiplex PCR; TCRdb's copy has only in-frame clones and lacks some. The sample consists of about 180,000 clones, 80% to 85% of them appearing once. The source material was PBMCs. All receptors derive from a woman aged 30 to 39 in good health and CMV-seronegative.

The chain recombines TRBV2 with TRBJ2-5, with TRBD2 matching over 7 bases. The junction had 4 bases not matched to a gene; V was cut back by 5 bases and J by 1 base. Germline V CDR1 and CDR2: SNHLY, FYNNEI. The CDR3 contains 14 residues. The CDR3 DNA is TGTGCCAGCAGTCGACTAGCCCTCCAAGAGACCCAGTACTTC. Its protein is CASSRLALQETQYF.

The genes are TRBV2 and TRBJ1-2; the D gene is possibly TRBD1 (6 bases). With 7 bases removed from V and 8 bases from J, the gap between germline ends came to 20 bases. The CDR3 consists of 14 residues. Germline CDR1 and CDR2: SNHLY and FYNNEI. In DNA, the CDR3 is TGTGCCAGCAAGGCTGAGAACAGGGCGAAAGGCTACACCTTC. The encoded protein is CASKAENRAKGYTF.

In nucleotides, the CDR3 is TGTGCCAGTAGGAATGGACAGGCAACTAATGAAAAACTGTTTTTT. Amino acids: CASRNGQATNEKLFF. V gene TRBV19 combines with J gene TRBJ1-4, with 7 bases fitting TRBD1. CDR1 and CDR2 (germline): LNHDA, SQIVND (reference sequence). With 6 bases clipped from V and 0 bases from J, the junction kept 4 bases outside the gene matches. The CDR3 contains 15 residues.

The chain uses TRBV7-6 and TRBJ2-5; 11 bases are a match to TRBD2. The CDR3 sequence is 17 residues long. In germline, CDR1 is SGHVS, CDR2 FNYEAQ. V lost 1 base, J lost 4 bases, and 8 bases stayed unmatched. The CDR3 DNA reads TGTGCCAGCAGCTTAGACCACCCTAGCGGGGGGACAGAGACCCAGTACTTC. Its protein is CASSLDHPSGGTETQYF.

The chain links TRBV2 to TRBJ1-1, with TRBD1 matching over 9 bases. Germline trimming cut 1 base from V and 4 bases from J; bases unmatched to any gene: 7. Germline V CDR1 and CDR2: SNHLY, FYNNEI. CDR3 length: 16 amino acids. CDR3 bases: TGTGCCAGCAGTGAAGATTGGGGGACAGGGTTCACTGAAGCTTTCTTT. Its protein is CASSEDWGTGFTEAFF.

The chain recombines TRBV5-6 with TRBJ2-1; 11 bases match TRBD2. The CDR3 extends over 17 amino acids. CDR1 is SGHDT, CDR2 YYEEEE, per germline. J was trimmed by 10 bases and V by 1 base; bases with no gene match: 13. CDR3 sequence reads: CASSLYGSIAGGHEQFF. The CDR3 DNA reads as TGTGCCAGCAGCTTGTACGGAAGTATAGCGGGGGGGCACGAGCAGTTCTTC.

This clone came up once. The chain links TRBV21-1 to TRBJ2-7; the D call of TRBD1 is as the table states it, not checked on the DNA. TRBV21-1 is described as a pseudogene. The CDR3 covers 19 residues. The CDR3 is CASSKMRRTGTADFYEQYF. The CDR3 region has the DNA TGTGCCAGCAGCAAAATGCGAAGGACCGGGACAGCAGATTTTTACGAGCAGTACTTC.

CDR3 in amino acids: CARRGHGYTF. The CDR3 DNA follows: TGTGCCAGGAGGGGGCATGGCTACACCTTC. The genes are TRBV27 and TRBJ1-2, with 7 bases lining up with TRBD1. The CDR3 is 10 amino acids. Germline V gene sequence: CDR1 MNHEY, CDR2 SMNVEV (reference sequence). Trimming cost V 9 bases and J 6 bases; bases outside gene matches: 1.

This chain links TRBV28 with TRBJ2-6; 8 positions match TRBD1. J gave up 6 bases and V 6 bases, and 4 bases lay outside the gene matches. CDR3 length: 14 amino acids. The V gene's germline CDR1 is MDHEN and CDR2 SYDVKM. CDR3 nucleotide sequence: TGTGCCAGCAGCTCGGACAGGGCGGCCAACGTCCTGACTTTC. Amino acids: CASSSDRAANVLTF.

The chain couples TRBV15 to TRBJ1-1; no clear D gene. Germline CDR1 reads LNHNV; CDR2 reads YYDKDF (reference sequence). With 1 base removed from V and 9 bases from J, the gap between germline ends came to 18 bases. This CDR3 is 15 amino acids long. CDR3 sequence reads: CATSRAKGMEGKAFF. CDR3 DNA sequence: TGTGCCACCAGCAGAGCTAAAGGGATGGAGGGAAAAGCTTTCTTT.

The CDR3 region has the DNA TGTGCCAGCAGCCCACGGGGAGGCGGGAACACTGAAGCTTTCTTT. Translated: CASSPRGGGNTEAFF. This chain joins TRBV7-2 and TRBJ1-1; D gene unclear. The CDR3 runs 15 residues. Germline V gives CDR1 SGHTA, CDR2 FQGNSA. Trimming took 5 bases from V and 1 from J, leaving 14 bases between them.

The V call is TRBV5-1, the J call TRBJ1-2, with TRBD1 as a possible D gene (5 bases). The CDR3 spans 14 residues. Germline lookup yields CDR1 SGHRS and CDR2 YFSETQ. Trimming stripped 0 bases from V and 3 bases from J, with 9 bases between. The CDR3 loop reads CASSLAGPDYGYTF. DNA of the CDR3: TGCGCCAGCAGCTTGGCAGGGCCGGACTATGGCTACACCTTC.

The J gene is TRBJ2-5, the V gene TRBV27; D perhaps matches TRBD1 (7 bases). Germline lookup yields CDR1 MNHEY and CDR2 SMNVEV (reference sequence). V was cut by 3 bases and J by 5 bases, with 16 bases left in between. CDR3 length: 15 residues. This CDR3 is CASSFGSGGRETQYF. DNA for the CDR3: TGTGCCAGCAGTTTTGGGTCAGGGGGGCGGGAGACCCAGTACTTC.

The chain employs TRBV5-4 and TRBJ2-5, with 8 bases aligning to TRBD2. Germline V lookup: CDR1 SGHNT, CDR2 YYREEE (reference sequence). The junction had 7 bases not matched to a gene; V was cut back by 1 base and J by 5 bases. The length of the CDR3 is 15 residues. The CDR3 is CASSLSAGARETQYF. The CDR3 region has the DNA TGTGCCAGCAGCTTGTCAGCGGGGGCCCGGGAGACCCAGTACTTC.